This TCR beta chain was observed in a study of cytomegalovirus exposure and HLA in healthy donors. On the study more broadly: The Caucasian-associated ancestry cluster contained about 80% of the approximately 430 genotyped donors. Findings and caveats of the study: Later analysis showed most CMV-associated TCR beta chains appearing HLA-restricted.

60 Vbeta and 13 Jbeta primers were used in PCR. Some clones are missing from TCRdb's copy, which holds only in-frame ones; the method was immunoSEQ multiplex PCR. Seen here are about 160,000 clones, around four fifths observed once, and the top ten hold about 1.9%. Germline CDR1 MNHEY, CDR2 SVGAGI. Trimming took 0 bases from V and 7 from J, leaving 16 bases between them. The CDR3 spans 15 residues. This clone occurred once. The antigen remains undetermined. This receptor was obtained from a female donor in good health and CMV-seronegative. The specimen was PBMCs. The chain links TRBV6-5 to TRBJ2-7; weak D call: TRBD2 (5 bases). The CDR3 sequence: CASSYSASLGLEQYF. The CDR3 region has the DNA TGTGCCAGCAGTTACTCGGCTAGCCTGGGCTTGGAGCAGTACTTC.